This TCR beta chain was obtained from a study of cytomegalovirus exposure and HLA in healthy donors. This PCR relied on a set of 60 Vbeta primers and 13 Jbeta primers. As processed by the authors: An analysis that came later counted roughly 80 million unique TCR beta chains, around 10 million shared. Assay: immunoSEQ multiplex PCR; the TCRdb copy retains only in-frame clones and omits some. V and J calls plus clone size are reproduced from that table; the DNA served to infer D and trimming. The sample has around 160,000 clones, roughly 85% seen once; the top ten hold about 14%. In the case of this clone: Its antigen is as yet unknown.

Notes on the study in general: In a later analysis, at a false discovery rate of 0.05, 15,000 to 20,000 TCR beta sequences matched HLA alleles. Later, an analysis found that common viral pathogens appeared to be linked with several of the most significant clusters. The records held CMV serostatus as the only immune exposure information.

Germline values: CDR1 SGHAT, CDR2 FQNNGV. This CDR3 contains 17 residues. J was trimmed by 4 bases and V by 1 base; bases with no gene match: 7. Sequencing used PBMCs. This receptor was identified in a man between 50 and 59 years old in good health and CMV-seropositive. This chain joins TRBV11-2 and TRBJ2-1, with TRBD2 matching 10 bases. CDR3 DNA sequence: TGTGCCAGCAGCTTAGGGCGTCTAGCGGGGGCTTACAATGAGCAGTTCTTC. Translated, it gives CASSLGRLAGAYNEQFF.